These 30 T cell receptor beta chains were sequenced from one sample in a study of T cell responses to AZD1222 COVID-19 vaccine. Assay used: immunoSEQ multiplex PCR; TCRdb lists only in-frame clones, some missing. The top ten clones hold approximately 0.97% of a sample with roughly 190,000 clones, more than 75% of them seen once. Sequencing used peripheral blood, obtained on day 0 of AZD1222 vaccination. These receptors were obtained from an adult in good health.

The chain links TRBV4-3 to TRBJ2-7; D call uncertain. Looked up from germline, CDR1 is LGHNA and CDR2 is YSLEER. The CDR3 covers 15 residues. Trimming removed 1 base from V and 3 bases from J, with 13 bases in between. The chain's CDR3 is CASSQGVRQDYEQYF. CDR3 sequence (DNA): TGCGCCAGCAGCCAAGGTGTTCGACAAGACTACGAGCAGTACTTC.

The chain is built from TRBV9 and TRBJ1-6, with D tentatively TRBD1 (6 bases). CDR1 and CDR2 from the germline V gene are SGDLS and YYNGEE. The CDR3 has 15 residues. V lost 3 bases, J lost 3 bases, and 10 bases lay in between. The CDR3 bases are TGTGCCAGCAGCGGAAGGACAGACTATAATTCACCCCTCCACTTT. This gives the protein CASSGRTDYNSPLHF.

This clone occurred once. The chain is built from TRBV19 and TRBJ1-5, with 12 bases identical to TRBD1. The CDR3 extends over 14 amino acids. Germline V gene sequence: CDR1 LNHDA, CDR2 SQIVND (reference sequence). Unmatched junction bases numbered 2, after V lost 4 bases and J lost 7 bases. The CDR3: CASSRDRGRQPQHF. The CDR3, as DNA: TGTGCCAGTAGTAGGGACAGGGGGCGACAGCCCCAGCATTTT.

A few counts support this clone. The V gene is TRBV5-8, the J gene TRBJ2-5; possible D gene TRBD2, 5 bases. V was cut by 2 bases and J by 5 bases, with 7 bases left in between. CDR3 length: 12 residues. Germline V gives CDR1 SGHTS, CDR2 YDEGEE. CDR3 region: CASSFRGETQYF. The CDR3 bases are TGTGCCAGCAGCTTCAGAGGGGAGACCCAGTACTTC.

The genes are TRBV15 and TRBJ1-4, with TRBD1 as a possible D gene (5 bases). V was cut by 0 bases and J by 9 bases, with 14 bases left in between. Germline assignment: CDR1 LNHNV and CDR2 YYDKDF (reference sequence). The CDR3 sequence is 15 residues long. CDR3 protein: CATSRDLSAGKKLFF. Written as DNA, the CDR3 is TGTGCCACCAGCAGAGATCTAAGTGCAGGGAAAAAACTGTTTTTT.

This clone was seen once. V gene TRBV10-3 combines with J gene TRBJ2-7; maybe TRBD1 (6 bases). The CDR3 length is 16 residues. V lost 2 bases to trimming and J lost 2 bases, with 16 bases between them. The V gene's germline CDR1 is ENHRY and CDR2 SYGVKD. The CDR3 protein is CAISEPKAGVAYEQYF. DNA of the CDR3: TGTGCCATCAGTGAGCCCAAGGCAGGGGTTGCCTACGAGCAGTACTTC.

The chain combines TRBV27 with TRBJ2-7, with 9 bases aligning to TRBD2. The V segment lost 2 bases and the J segment 7 bases; nucleotides outside the gene matches: 9. The germline V gene has CDR1 MNHEY and CDR2 SMNVEV (reference sequence). CDR3 length: 15 amino acids. CDR3 region: CASSLSLAGSGEQYF. CDR3 DNA sequence: TGTGCCAGCAGTTTAAGTCTAGCGGGATCGGGAGAGCAGTACTTC.

The rearrangement links TRBV15 to TRBJ1-2; 10 nucleotides match TRBD1. V shed 2 bases and J 8 bases; nucleotides not matched to a gene: 8. The length of the CDR3 is 15 residues. Looked up from germline, CDR1 is LNHNV and CDR2 is YYDKDF (reference sequence). The CDR3: CATSRPGTGAGGYTF. The CDR3 bases are TGTGCCACCAGCAGACCCGGGACAGGGGCCGGCGGCTACACCTTC.

CDR3 DNA sequence: TGTGCCAGCAGCTTTAATCCCTATAGCAATCAGCCCCAGCATTTT. It codes for CASSFNPYSNQPQHF. V usage is TRBV5-6 and J usage is TRBJ1-5; no reliable D call. Germline-derived CDR1 and CDR2 are SGHDT and YYEEEE. This CDR3 has 15 residues. V lost 2 bases, J lost 0 bases, and 9 bases lay in between.

V usage is TRBV5-1 and J usage is TRBJ2-7, with D possibly TRBD1 on 6 matching bases. Germline values: CDR1 SGHRS, CDR2 YFSETQ. With 0 bases removed from V and 5 bases from J, the gap between germline ends came to 12 bases. The CDR3 totals 14 residues. The CDR3 nucleotides are TGCGCCAGCAGCTTGGATGTGGGGGCGGACGAGCAGTACTTC. Translating it yields CASSLDVGADEQYF.

V is TRBV7-9 and J is TRBJ2-2, with 8 bases lining up with TRBD2. This CDR3 region has 17 residues. Germline V gene data show CDR1 as SEHNR and CDR2 as FQNEAQ (reference sequence). V gave up 1 base and J gave up 3 bases; unmatched junction bases: 7. CDR3 region: CASSLVGLAGYTGELFF. DNA for the CDR3: TGTGCCAGCAGCTTAGTCGGGCTAGCGGGTTACACCGGGGAGCTGTTTTTT.

The rearrangement uses TRBV3-1 (or the pseudogene TRBV3-2) and TRBJ2-5, with TRBD1 as a possible D gene (5 bases). The CDR3 runs to 16 residues. Germline V gene lookup returns CDR1 LGHDT and CDR2 YNNKEL (reference sequence). Deletions cut 4 bases from V and 2 bases from J, with 17 bases between. The CDR3 nucleotides are TGTGCCAGCAGCCCAAGTAACGGACAAGCACAAGAGACCCAGTACTTC. Its protein is CASSPSNGQAQETQYF.

The rearrangement links TRBV2 to TRBJ1-5; D is undetermined. Per the germline V gene, CDR1 is SNHLY and CDR2 is FYNNEI. The CDR3 covers 13 residues. The CDR3 here is CASDDYSNQPQHF. The CDR3 DNA reads TGTGCGTCAGACGATTATAGCAATCAGCCCCAGCATTTT.

This chain uses TRBV5-4 with TRBJ1-2; D call uncertain. This CDR3 spans 13 amino acids. V was shortened by 0 bases and J by 2 bases, with 5 bases between the two germline ends. Germline CDR1 SGHNT, CDR2 YYREEE (reference sequence). CDR3 sequence (DNA): TGTGCCAGCAGCTTGGGGGGAAACTATGGCTACACCTTC. As protein: CASSLGGNYGYTF.

V usage is TRBV7-9 and J usage is TRBJ2-1, with a tentative D call TRBD2 (6 bases). The CDR3 totals 10 residues. Germline CDR1 SEHNR, CDR2 FQNEAQ (reference sequence). V was pared by 6 bases and J by 9 bases, with 6 bases between. CDR3 nucleotide sequence: TGTGCCAGCAGGGGGGGTGAGCAGTTCTTC. Protein: CASRGGEQFF.

J is TRBJ1-2 and V is TRBV3-1 (or the pseudogene TRBV3-2); D call uncertain. The germline gives CDR1 LGHDT, CDR2 YNNKEL (reference sequence). The length of the CDR3 is 15 residues. V was shortened by 1 base and J by 1 base, with 10 bases between the two germline ends. This CDR3 is CASSQGLDRNYGYTF. CDR3 DNA sequence: TGTGCCAGCAGCCAAGGTCTGGACCGTAACTATGGCTACACCTTC.

The chain couples TRBV2 to TRBJ1-1; D uncertain. Germline V gene sequence: CDR1 SNHLY, CDR2 FYNNEI. V was shortened by 2 bases and J by 10 bases, with 2 bases between the two germline ends. This CDR3 is built from 9 residues. The CDR3 nucleotides read TGTGCCAGCAGTGAAACAGCTTTCTTT. Translating it yields CASSETAFF. The entire variable domain, with the rest obtained from reference TRBV2 and TRBJ1-1, is as follows: EPEVTQTPSHQVTQMGQEVILRCVPISNHLYFYWYRQILGQKVEFLVSFYNNEISEKSEIFDDQFSVERPDGSNFTLKIRSTKLEDSAMYFCASSETAFFGQGTRLTVV.

The gene calls are TRBV7-3 and TRBJ2-7; D is unresolved. CDR3 length equals 14 residues. The germline gives CDR1 SGHTA, CDR2 FQGTGA. With 3 bases removed from V and 0 bases from J, the gap between germline ends came to 9 bases. CDR3 nucleotides: TGTGCCAGCAGCTTGGACGGAAGCTCCTACGAGCAGTACTTC. Residues: CASSLDGSSYEQYF.

This rearrangement joins TRBV6-1 to TRBJ2-7; possible D gene TRBD2, 6 bases. The V and J ends lost 1 base and 2 bases respectively, with 9 bases between them. In germline, CDR1 is MNHNS, CDR2 SASEGT. The CDR3 spans 14 residues. CDR3 DNA sequence: TGTGCCAGCAGTGAAGGGAGGGGACCCTACGAGCAGTACTTC. Protein: CASSEGRGPYEQYF.

The chain has TRBV28 and TRBJ2-7, with D perhaps matching TRBD2 (6 bases). Germline V lookup: CDR1 MDHEN, CDR2 SYDVKM. The V and J ends lost 6 bases and 6 bases respectively, with 18 bases between them. The length of the CDR3 is 14 residues. CDR3 sequence (DNA): TGTGCCAGCAGCAACCGGCGGGGTCCGCTCGAGCAGTACTTC. Its protein is CASSNRRGPLEQYF.

The chain combines TRBV9 with TRBJ1-6, with D hard to call. CDR3 length equals 13 residues. Germline V lookup: CDR1 SGDLS, CDR2 YYNGEE. V lost 3 bases and J 9 bases, leaving 10 bases between the germline ends. The CDR3 sequence is CASSASLGSPLHF. As DNA, the CDR3 is TGTGCCAGCAGCGCCTCGCTAGGTTCACCCCTCCACTTT.

The gene calls are TRBV27 and TRBJ2-7; 8 bases are shared with TRBD2. Per germline, CDR1 MNHEY and CDR2 SMNVEV (reference sequence). Trimming at V came to 4 bases and at J to 3 bases, leaving 5 bases not matched to a gene. The CDR3 covers 14 residues. This chain's CDR3 is CASSSGTRGYEQYF. Here the CDR3 DNA reads TGTGCCAGCAGTTCCGGGACTAGAGGCTACGAGCAGTACTTC.

The chain couples TRBV19 to TRBJ2-2; 10 bases agree with TRBD1. This CDR3 has 15 residues. V lost 8 bases to trimming and J lost 4 bases; unmatched junction nucleotides: 7. Looked up from germline, CDR1 is LNHDA and CDR2 is SQIVND (reference sequence). The CDR3 protein is CASGPGQGRTGELFF. The CDR3 region has the DNA TGTGCCAGTGGCCCGGGACAGGGGCGCACCGGGGAGCTGTTTTTT.

The chain has TRBV28 and TRBJ1-5; D is perhaps TRBD1 (5 bases). CDR1 MDHEN and CDR2 SYDVKM come from the germline V gene. CDR3 size: 16 residues. With 2 bases removed from V and 0 bases from J, the gap between germline ends came to 11 bases. CDR3 nucleotide sequence: TGTGCCAGCAGTTTAACAGGAGTTTATAGCAATCAGCCCCAGCATTTT. Translated, it gives CASSLTGVYSNQPQHF.

This chain uses TRBV11-3 with TRBJ2-2; D ambiguous. The V gene lost 5 bases and the J gene lost 4 bases, with 2 bases spanning the gap. The CDR3 sequence is 11 residues long. Per germline, CDR1 SGHNT and CDR2 YENEEA. CDR3 bases: TGTGCCAGCAGCATCACCGGGGAGCTGTTTTTT. Translated, it gives CASSITGELFF. Full variable domain (missing parts from reference TRBV11-3 and TRBJ2-2): EAGVVQSPRYKIIEKKQPVAFWCNPISGHNTLYWYLQNLGQGPELLIRYENEEAVDDSQLPKDRFSAERLKGVDSTLKIQPAELGDSAVYLCASSITGELFFGEGSRLTVL.

This chain links TRBV27 with TRBJ1-1, with D possibly TRBD1 on 5 matching bases. Trimming cost V 1 base and J 5 bases, with 14 bases left between them. There are 15 residues in the CDR3. CDR1 is MNHEY and CDR2 is SMNVEV in the germline V gene (reference sequence). The chain's CDR3 is CASSLLGEGRTEAFF. The CDR3 nucleotides are TGTGCCAGCAGTTTATTAGGGGAGGGGAGAACTGAAGCTTTCTTT.

This chain links TRBV18 with TRBJ1-1; 10 nucleotides match TRBD1. CDR1 and CDR2 from the germline V gene are KGHSH and LQKENI. This CDR3 has 14 residues. V was pared by 5 bases and J by 3 bases, with 3 bases of the junction left unmatched. The CDR3 loop reads CASSSGQGDTEAFF. CDR3 in DNA: TGTGCCAGCTCAAGCGGACAGGGGGACACTGAAGCTTTCTTT. Variable domain in full (rest from reference TRBV18 and TRBJ1-1): NAGVMQNPRHLVRRRGQEARLRCSPMKGHSHVYWYRQLPEEGLKFMVYLQKENIIDESGMPKERFSAEFPKEGPSILRIQQVVRGDSAAYFCASSSGQGDTEAFFGQGTRLTVV.

V and J are TRBV24-1 and TRBJ1-3; 7 bases align to TRBD1. The CDR3 contains 15 residues. V was pared by 4 bases and J by 5 bases, with 7 bases of the junction left unmatched. CDR1 and CDR2 from the germline V gene are KGHDR and SFDVKD. The CDR3 is CATSETDRDRNTIYF. DNA for the CDR3: TGTGCCACCAGTGAAACCGACAGGGATAGAAACACCATATATTTT.

The chain has TRBV2 and TRBJ2-2; a weak D match, TRBD2 (7 bases). V lost 6 bases to trimming and J lost 5 bases, with 19 bases between them. This CDR3 spans 16 amino acids. Germline V lookup: CDR1 SNHLY, CDR2 FYNNEI. CDR3 residues: CASRGGPPTETGELFF. DNA for the CDR3: TGTGCCAGCAGGGGGGGGCCCCCCACGGAGACCGGGGAGCTGTTTTTT. Using reference TRBV2 and TRBJ2-2 for the parts outside the CDR3, the full variable domain is EPEVTQTPSHQVTQMGQEVILRCVPISNHLYFYWYRQILGQKVEFLVSFYNNEISEKSEIFDDQFSVERPDGSNFTLKIRSTKLEDSAMYFCASRGGPPTETGELFFGEGSRLTVL.

CDR3 sequence: CASSLTGRPNEKLFF. As DNA, the CDR3 is TGTGCCAGCAGCTTAACGGGGAGGCCAAATGAAAAACTGTTTTTT. J is TRBJ1-4 and V is TRBV7-3; D gene ambiguous. Germline loops: CDR1 SGHTA, CDR2 FQGTGA. The CDR3 length is 15 residues. Trimming removed 0 bases from V and 5 bases from J, with 10 bases in between. Using reference TRBV7-3 and TRBJ1-4 for the parts outside the CDR3, the full variable domain is GAGVSQTPSNKVTEKGKYVELRCDPISGHTALYWYRQSLGQGPEFLIYFQGTGAADDSGLPNDRFFAVRPEGSVSTLKIQRTERGDSAVYLCASSLTGRPNEKLFFGSGTQLSVL.